A single sample gave rise to the 5 T cell receptor beta chains below, sequenced in a study of blood T cell repertoires in COVID-19. Produced via immunoSEQ multiplex PCR; TCRdb's table is partial and in-frame only. The data contain some 64,000 clones, roughly 75% of them singletons. Source material: peripheral blood. The receptors derive from a man aged 60 to 69 with COVID-19, enrolled during active disease.

The chain carries TRBV5-4 and TRBJ2-7; 11 nucleotides align to TRBD1. Germline V gene lookup returns CDR1 SGHNT and CDR2 YYREEE (reference sequence). The CDR3 sequence is 14 residues long. The ends lost 4 bases at V and 5 bases at J; junction bases unmatched: 5. CDR3 DNA sequence: TGTGCCAGCAGCCCGGACAGGGGGCGCGACGAGCAGTACTTC. Its translation: CASSPDRGRDEQYF.

V and J are TRBV10-3 and TRBJ1-6; D is undetermined. This CDR3 contains 13 residues. Germline CDR1 and CDR2: ENHRY and SYGVKD. With 8 bases removed from V and 10 bases from J, the gap between germline ends came to 15 bases. The CDR3 here is CAIAPDWESPLHF. Here the CDR3 DNA reads TGTGCCATCGCCCCGGACTGGGAATCACCCCTCCACTTT.

The chain recombines TRBV2 with TRBJ1-1, with 9 bases aligning to TRBD1. CDR1 is SNHLY and CDR2 is FYNNEI in the germline V gene. V lost 5 bases and J lost 1; bases outside the gene matches: 5. CDR3 length: 15 residues. This chain's CDR3 is CASSYDRGRNTEAFF. The CDR3 nucleotides read TGTGCCAGCAGTTACGACAGGGGGAGGAACACTGAAGCTTTCTTT.

This chain connects TRBV7-9 to TRBJ2-7; the match to TRBD2 covers 7 bases. Germline V gene data show CDR1 as SEHNR and CDR2 as FQNEAQ (reference sequence). The CDR3 covers 11 residues. The junction had 0 bases not matched to a gene; V was cut back by 8 bases and J by 2 bases. CDR3 sequence: CASGGAYEQYF. The CDR3, as DNA: TGTGCCAGCGGGGGGGCCTACGAGCAGTACTTC.

The genes are TRBV21-1 and TRBJ2-5; the table assigns TRBD1, which was not confirmed against the DNA. TRBV21-1 is reported as a pseudogene. The CDR3 extends over 12 amino acids. The CDR3 is CALGGQGKTQYF. In DNA, the CDR3 is TGTGCCCTAGGAGGACAGGGTAAGACCCAGTACTTC.